The 17 T cell receptor beta chains presented below share a single source sample, sequenced in a study of T cell clonotyping in hematopoietic cell transplantation. Sequencing used immunoSEQ multiplex PCR; TCRdb keeps in-frame clones, though not all of them. The table shows some 8,800 clones, with approximately 88% occurring only once. The sequences come from peripheral blood mononuclear cells, collected at the time of graft-versus-host disease after allogeneic stem cell transplant. All receptors derive from a male patient between 55 and 70 years old who had an allogeneic stem cell transplant from a related donor, so the T cells may come from the graft donor. Some clones in this sample may be carry-over from other donors' samples.

The chain recombines TRBV4-1 with TRBJ2-2; a weak D match, TRBD2 (5 bases). The CDR3 loop spans 15 amino acids. Germline V gives CDR1 MGHRA, CDR2 YSYEKL. Trimming shortened V by 0 bases and J by 3 bases, and 8 bases separated the two germline ends. The CDR3 here is CASSQEGEDTGELFF. CDR3 in DNA: TGCGCCAGCAGCCAAGAGGGAGAGGACACCGGGGAGCTGTTTTTT.

The gene calls are TRBV6-1 and TRBJ2-3, with D maybe TRBD2 (6 bases). This CDR3 contains 14 residues. Germline values: CDR1 MNHNS, CDR2 SASEGT. V lost 6 bases and J lost 4, with 14 bases in between. Written as DNA, the CDR3 is TGTGCCAGCAGCCCAGCGGGTTCAGCAGATACGCAGTATTTT. It specifies CASSPAGSADTQYF.

V gene TRBV7-9 combines with J gene TRBJ1-4; D may be TRBD1 (6 bases). CDR1 and CDR2 (germline): SEHNR, FQNEAQ (reference sequence). The germline V and J ends were trimmed by 5 bases and 5 bases, with 12 bases remaining between them. The CDR3 covers 14 residues. CDR3 in DNA: TGTGCCAGCAGCACCGGGACATTCAATGAAAAACTGTTTTTT. Residues: CASSTGTFNEKLFF.

The chain uses TRBV19 and TRBJ1-6; 7 positions match TRBD1. The germline V gene has CDR1 LNHDA and CDR2 SQIVND (reference sequence). The CDR3 contains 16 residues. The trim removed 4 bases at V and 7 bases at J, leaving 10 bases unmatched. CDR3 loop: CASSTGTASPNSPLHF. CDR3 sequence (DNA): TGTGCCAGTAGTACAGGGACAGCTTCCCCCAATTCACCCCTCCACTTT.

The chain combines TRBV11-2 with TRBJ1-3, with D uncertain. V was clipped by 5 bases and J by 10 bases, with 15 bases between them. CDR1 SGHAT and CDR2 FQNNGV come from the germline V gene. The CDR3 consists of 13 residues. CDR3 coding DNA: TGTGCCAGCAGCCCGCAAACCCAGCGAACCATATATTTT. Its protein product is CASSPQTQRTIYF.

To note about this clone: One end of the junction does not line up with germline, which may come from a read error. CDR3 loop: CASSLGSVFQETQYF. The CDR3 DNA reads TGTGCTAGCAGCTTAGGTAGCGTCTTCCAAGAGACCCAGTACTTC. The chain recombines TRBV7-7 with TRBJ2-5; TRBD2 might be the D (5 bases). This CDR3 is built from 15 residues. From germline, CDR1 is SSHAT and CDR2 FNYEAQ (reference sequence).

The chain recombines TRBV4-3 with TRBJ1-4; D unresolved. Trimming cost V 1 base and J 5 bases, with 14 bases left between them. This CDR3 is 16 amino acids long. CDR1 is LGHNA, CDR2 YSLEER, per germline. CDR3 nucleotides: TGCGCCAGCAGCCAAGGAACGAAGTTCCCCAATGAAAAACTGTTTTTT. It specifies CASSQGTKFPNEKLFF.

The sample holds one count of this clone. CDR3 nucleotide sequence: TGTGCCAGCAGCCCACAGGGGTCCGATTCACCCCTCCACTTT. The encoded protein is CASSPQGSDSPLHF. The genes are TRBV9 and TRBJ1-6; TRBD1 agrees at 7 bases. The germline V gene encodes CDR1 SGDLS and CDR2 YYNGEE. After removal of 4 bases from V and 8 bases from J, the junction contained 6 bases not matched to a gene. This CDR3 spans 14 amino acids.

This rearrangement joins TRBV27 to TRBJ1-5; D unresolved. With 3 bases removed from V and 0 bases from J, the gap between germline ends came to 9 bases. This CDR3 is 15 amino acids long. Per the germline V gene, CDR1 is MNHEY and CDR2 is SMNVEV (reference sequence). The CDR3 here is CASSFAEYSNQPQHF. CDR3 nucleotides: TGTGCCAGCAGTTTTGCCGAGTATAGCAATCAGCCCCAGCATTTT.

The chain carries TRBV5-4 and TRBJ2-1; no firm D call. The CDR3 loop spans 18 amino acids. The ends were cut back, 0 bases at V and 2 bases at J, with 18 bases in the middle. Germline CDR1 is SGHNT and CDR2 is YYREEE (reference sequence). The CDR3 protein is CASSLVPGGASAYNEQFF. The CDR3 nucleotides read TGTGCCAGCAGCTTGGTCCCGGGCGGAGCCTCCGCCTACAATGAGCAGTTCTTC.

The chain couples TRBV6-1 to TRBJ2-5; TRBD1 might be the D (5 bases). The CDR3 runs 13 residues. From germline, CDR1 is MNHNS and CDR2 SASEGT. Trimming stripped 4 bases from V and 5 bases from J, with 11 bases between. This CDR3 reads CASSGGPRETQYF. Written as DNA, the CDR3 is TGTGCCAGCAGTGGGGGCCCCCGGGAGACCCAGTACTTC.

The rearrangement uses TRBV4-1 and TRBJ2-6, with D hard to call. The germline CDR1 and CDR2 sequences are MGHRA and YSYEKL. The V and J ends lost 1 base and 0 bases respectively, with 10 bases between them. The CDR3 consists of 17 residues. CDR3 loop: CASSQAASSSGANVLTF. The CDR3 DNA reads as TGCGCCAGCAGCCAAGCGGCCAGCAGCTCTGGGGCCAACGTCCTGACTTTC.

The table lists this clone with a count of one. The gene calls are TRBV7-9 and TRBJ2-5; no reliable D call. The CDR3 consists of 12 residues. V lost 6 bases, J lost 5 bases, and 10 bases lay in between. Germline CDR1 is SEHNR and CDR2 is FQNEAQ (reference sequence). The CDR3 loop is CASRSYWETQYF. The CDR3 DNA is TGTGCCAGCAGATCCTACTGGGAGACCCAGTACTTC.

CDR3 in DNA: TGTGCCAGCAGTGAAGCCGGCGGCAGGGGGGCCCTCCACTTT. Amino acid sequence: CASSEAGGRGALHF. The chain carries TRBV6-1 and TRBJ1-6, with 7 bases lining up with TRBD1. The length of the CDR3 is 14 residues. Germline lookup yields CDR1 MNHNS and CDR2 SASEGT. V was pared by 0 bases and J by 14 bases, with 7 bases of the junction left unmatched.

Points on this clone: This sample also contains other DNA sequences that code for the same CDR3. V and J are TRBV4-3 and TRBJ1-1; D is uncertain. There are 13 residues in the CDR3. Per the germline V gene, CDR1 is LGHNA and CDR2 is YSLEER. Trimming stripped 4 bases from V and 3 bases from J, with 9 bases between. The CDR3 reads CASSLNRDTEAFF. The CDR3 coding sequence is TGCGCCAGCAGCCTCAATCGAGACACTGAAGCTTTCTTT.

The rearrangement links TRBV30 to TRBJ2-5; no definite D call. The germline V gene has CDR1 GTSNPN and CDR2 SVGIG (reference sequence). This CDR3 has 12 residues. The ends were cut back, 5 bases at V and 4 bases at J, with 11 bases in the middle. The CDR3 loop is CAWGAFRETQYF. CDR3 in DNA: TGTGCCTGGGGAGCCTTCAGAGAGACCCAGTACTTC.

The J gene is TRBJ1-1, the V gene TRBV5-1; 7 bases line up with TRBD1. Germline V gives CDR1 SGHRS, CDR2 YFSETQ. Trimming took 1 base from V and 1 from J; bases not matched to a gene: 1. The CDR3 runs 14 residues. CDR3 residues: CASSLPGGNTEAFF. The CDR3 region has the DNA TGCGCCAGCAGCTTGCCAGGGGGGAACACTGAAGCTTTCTTT.